This is a list of T cell receptor beta chains from one sample in a study of vaccination and CD4 T cells after COVID-19. Their antigen targets remain unknown. TCRdb called the PCR reads again in MiXCR, with one record for every CDR3 protein. The sample holds roughly 20,000 distinct CDR3 sequences; roughly 50% are singletons and the top ten take around 9%. The sequenced sample was CD4+ T cells from blood, cultured in vitro. Every receptor here comes from a human donor who had recovered from COVID-19. Both conserved end residues are trimmed from each CDR3. A D gene is named only where the DNA matches it firmly. Part of the rows lack a size; the others show once, few, many or a class for expanded clones.

cdr3_aa: ASSQGETQY
j_call: TRBJ2-5
v_call: TRBV3-1
clone_size: -
d_call: -
cdr3_length: 9

cdr3_aa: ASSPTYTDTQY
j_call: TRBJ2-3
v_call: TRBV7-3
clone_size: few
d_call: -
cdr3_length: 11

cdr3_aa: SVEPDYNEQF
j_call: TRBJ2-1
v_call: TRBV29-1
clone_size: -
d_call: -
cdr3_length: 10

cdr3_aa: ATNPGLAYNEQF
j_call: TRBJ2-1
v_call: TRBV19
clone_size: -
d_call: TRBD2
cdr3_length: 12

cdr3_aa: ASSSSKGPTSNLGTEAF
j_call: TRBJ1-1
v_call: TRBV7-7
clone_size: -
d_call: -
cdr3_length: 17

cdr3_aa: ASSFATHADTQY
j_call: TRBJ2-3
v_call: TRBV28
clone_size: -
d_call: -
cdr3_length: 12

cdr3_aa: ASSSWGRGPGSNQPQH
j_call: TRBJ1-5
v_call: TRBV7-2
clone_size: -
d_call: -
cdr3_length: 16

cdr3_aa: SVYQGGETQY
j_call: TRBJ2-5
v_call: TRBV29-1
clone_size: once
d_call: -
cdr3_length: 10

cdr3_aa: ASSQGAGAAEQY
j_call: TRBJ2-7
v_call: TRBV19
clone_size: few
d_call: -
cdr3_length: 12

cdr3_aa: ASSPGAGADTEAF
j_call: TRBJ1-1
v_call: TRBV12-3/TRBV12-4
clone_size: -
d_call: -
cdr3_length: 13

cdr3_aa: ASRDLQETQY
j_call: TRBJ2-5
v_call: TRBV6-2/TRBV6-3
clone_size: -
d_call: -
cdr3_length: 10

cdr3_aa: ASSLKGTETDTQY
j_call: TRBJ2-3
v_call: TRBV27
clone_size: -
d_call: -
cdr3_length: 13

cdr3_aa: ASSAEGAGELF
j_call: TRBJ2-2
v_call: TRBV2
clone_size: -
d_call: -
cdr3_length: 11

cdr3_aa: SVERDRGIGVGGYT
j_call: TRBJ1-2
v_call: TRBV29-1
clone_size: few
d_call: TRBD1
cdr3_length: 14

cdr3_aa: ASSPQGLTRNYGYT
j_call: TRBJ1-2
v_call: TRBV27
clone_size: few
d_call: -
cdr3_length: 14

cdr3_aa: ASSRSSYNSPLH
j_call: TRBJ1-6
v_call: TRBV27
clone_size: few
d_call: -
cdr3_length: 12

cdr3_aa: ASSKETEEQY
j_call: TRBJ2-7
v_call: TRBV2
clone_size: -
d_call: -
cdr3_length: 10

cdr3_aa: ASSRPAGFTTNTEAF
j_call: TRBJ1-1
v_call: TRBV6-2/TRBV6-3
clone_size: -
d_call: -
cdr3_length: 15

cdr3_aa: ATSRVASGVSTDTQY
j_call: TRBJ2-3
v_call: TRBV15
clone_size: -
d_call: TRBD2
cdr3_length: 15

cdr3_aa: AWKREGYGYT
j_call: TRBJ1-2
v_call: TRBV30
clone_size: -
d_call: -
cdr3_length: 10

cdr3_aa: SASTPRGDTEAF
j_call: TRBJ1-1
v_call: TRBV20-1
clone_size: -
d_call: -
cdr3_length: 12

cdr3_aa: SAKGGGNKNTEAF
j_call: TRBJ1-1
v_call: TRBV20-1
clone_size: -
d_call: -
cdr3_length: 13

cdr3_aa: ASSVLAGGTEQY
j_call: TRBJ2-7
v_call: TRBV2
clone_size: -
d_call: TRBD2
cdr3_length: 12

cdr3_aa: ASWGGYEQY
j_call: TRBJ2-7
v_call: TRBV6-1
clone_size: few
d_call: TRBD2
cdr3_length: 9

cdr3_aa: ASLGYT
j_call: TRBJ1-2
v_call: TRBV2
clone_size: -
d_call: -
cdr3_length: 6

cdr3_aa: ASSLHLNTEAF
j_call: TRBJ1-1
v_call: TRBV11-2
clone_size: -
d_call: -
cdr3_length: 11

cdr3_aa: ASKTVNEQF
j_call: TRBJ2-1
v_call: TRBV2
clone_size: -
d_call: -
cdr3_length: 9

cdr3_aa: ASSPKNTEAF
j_call: TRBJ1-1
v_call: TRBV19
clone_size: -
d_call: -
cdr3_length: 10

cdr3_aa: SARGGQRDTGELF
j_call: TRBJ2-2
v_call: TRBV20-1
clone_size: -
d_call: -
cdr3_length: 13

cdr3_aa: ATSTVYGGTGELF
j_call: TRBJ2-2
v_call: TRBV15
clone_size: few
d_call: -
cdr3_length: 13

cdr3_aa: AWSRGIGGYT
j_call: TRBJ1-2
v_call: TRBV30
clone_size: -
d_call: -
cdr3_length: 10

cdr3_aa: ASSTRGQETQY
j_call: TRBJ2-5
v_call: TRBV2
clone_size: -
d_call: -
cdr3_length: 11

cdr3_aa: ASSLEQWGSYEQY
j_call: TRBJ2-7
v_call: TRBV5-5
clone_size: -
d_call: -
cdr3_length: 13

cdr3_aa: ASSVGEPNYGYT
j_call: TRBJ1-2
v_call: TRBV2
clone_size: -
d_call: -
cdr3_length: 12

cdr3_aa: ASSFPTTPSGSEQY
j_call: TRBJ2-7
v_call: TRBV11-3
clone_size: few
d_call: -
cdr3_length: 14

cdr3_aa: ASSRRPVGTPTTGAF
j_call: TRBJ1-1
v_call: TRBV23-1
clone_size: -
d_call: -
cdr3_length: 15

cdr3_aa: ASSQWPRTSGTYQETQY
j_call: TRBJ2-5
v_call: TRBV3-1
clone_size: -
d_call: TRBD2
cdr3_length: 17

cdr3_aa: ASGLVPGYQETQY
j_call: TRBJ2-5
v_call: TRBV12-5
clone_size: -
d_call: -
cdr3_length: 13

cdr3_aa: ASGEVQPNQPQH
j_call: TRBJ1-5
v_call: TRBV19
clone_size: few
d_call: -
cdr3_length: 12

cdr3_aa: ASSMLTETQY
j_call: TRBJ2-5
v_call: TRBV19
clone_size: -
d_call: -
cdr3_length: 10

cdr3_aa: ASSSRTDLAKNIQY
j_call: TRBJ2-4
v_call: TRBV7-8
clone_size: -
d_call: -
cdr3_length: 14

cdr3_aa: AWLDTQY
j_call: TRBJ2-3
v_call: TRBV30
clone_size: -
d_call: -
cdr3_length: 7

cdr3_aa: ASSTTSGHEAF
j_call: TRBJ1-1
v_call: TRBV6-2/TRBV6-3
clone_size: -
d_call: -
cdr3_length: 11

cdr3_aa: ASSHNGDREAF
j_call: TRBJ1-1
v_call: TRBV12-3/TRBV12-4
clone_size: -
d_call: -
cdr3_length: 11

cdr3_aa: ASSLGITGGGNEQY
j_call: TRBJ2-7
v_call: TRBV11-3
clone_size: -
d_call: TRBD1
cdr3_length: 14

cdr3_aa: ASSPQETQY
j_call: TRBJ2-5
v_call: TRBV18
clone_size: -
d_call: -
cdr3_length: 9

cdr3_aa: ASRLTGLNSGNTIY
j_call: TRBJ1-3
v_call: TRBV2
clone_size: once
d_call: TRBD1
cdr3_length: 14

cdr3_aa: SAKPEEKLF
j_call: TRBJ1-4
v_call: TRBV20-1
clone_size: -
d_call: -
cdr3_length: 9

cdr3_aa: ASSQDAGNQPQH
j_call: TRBJ1-5
v_call: TRBV4-1
clone_size: -
d_call: -
cdr3_length: 12

cdr3_aa: ASSLRRDDLGQY
j_call: TRBJ2-7
v_call: TRBV27
clone_size: -
d_call: -
cdr3_length: 12